What follows are 27 T cell receptor beta chains derived from one specimen sequenced in a study of cytomegalovirus exposure and HLA in healthy donors. TCRdb keeps only in-frame clones here, not all; method: immunoSEQ multiplex PCR. The repertoire includes fewer than 250,000 clones, 80% to 85% of them detected once, and more than 13% sits in the top ten. The sample was PBMCs. These receptors came from a woman between 25 and 40 years old in good health and CMV-seropositive.

The chain couples TRBV7-3 to TRBJ2-1; the match to TRBD2 covers 9 bases. Germline assignment: CDR1 SGHTA and CDR2 FQGTGA. V shed 3 bases and J 1 base; nucleotides not matched to a gene: 4. The CDR3 consists of 16 residues. The CDR3 sequence is CASSFLAGASYNEQFF. The CDR3 DNA sequence: TGTGCCAGCAGCTTTTTAGCGGGAGCGTCCTACAATGAGCAGTTCTTC. Variable domain in full (rest from reference TRBV7-3 and TRBJ2-1): GAGVSQTPSNKVTEKGKYVELRCDPISGHTALYWYRQSLGQGPEFLIYFQGTGAADDSGLPNDRFFAVRPEGSVSTLKIQRTERGDSAVYLCASSFLAGASYNEQFFGPGTRLTVL.

This chain uses TRBV30 with TRBJ1-1, with TRBD1 identical over 9 bases. The CDR3 has 17 amino acids. Unmatched junction bases numbered 11, after V lost 2 bases and J lost 1 base. Per the germline V gene, CDR1 is GTSNPN and CDR2 is SVGIG (reference sequence). The CDR3 coding sequence is TGTGCCTGGAGTCCCGGGACAGGGATATCATCGAACACTGAAGCTTTCTTT. Its translation is CAWSPGTGISSNTEAFF.

The V gene is TRBV6-4, the J gene TRBJ2-3; D perhaps matches TRBD1 (6 bases). The CDR3 length is 13 residues. V was shortened by 6 bases and J by 0 bases, with 7 bases between the two germline ends. Germline CDR1 MRHNA, CDR2 SNTAGT. The CDR3 DNA is TGTGCCAGCAGCCAGGGGAGCACAGATACGCAGTATTTT. Its translation: CASSQGSTDTQYF.

In its sample, this clone was seen a few times. Other DNA sequences within the sample encode an identical CDR3. This sequence joins TRBV5-6 and TRBJ2-7; 8 nucleotides match TRBD1. CDR3 length equals 15 residues. CDR1 is SGHDT, CDR2 YYEEEE, per germline. V dropped 1 base and J dropped 3; count of bases not matched to a gene: 6. The CDR3 protein is CASSLRGTGGYEQYF. The CDR3 DNA sequence: TGTGCCAGCAGCTTGCGCGGGACAGGAGGCTACGAGCAGTACTTC. The entire variable domain, with the rest obtained from reference TRBV5-6 and TRBJ2-7, is as follows: DAGVTQSPTHLIKTRGQQVTLRCSPKSGHDTVSWYQQALGQGPQFIFQYYEEEERQRGNFPDRFSGHQFPNYSSELNVNALLLGDSALYLCASSLRGTGGYEQYFGPGTRLTVT.

The V and J genes are TRBV7-2 and TRBJ1-5, with no clear D. Trimming removed 3 bases at V and 3 bases at J, with 9 bases between. The V gene's germline CDR1 is SGHTA and CDR2 FQGNSA. This CDR3 contains 14 residues. CDR3 loop: CASSFPSDNQPQHF. The DNA of the CDR3 is TGTGCCAGCAGCTTTCCAAGTGACAATCAGCCCCAGCATTTT. Based on the CDR3 plus reference TRBV7-2 and TRBJ1-5, the full variable domain is GAGVSQSPSNKVTEKGKDVELRCDPISGHTALYWYRQSLGQGLEFLIYFQGNSAPDKSGLPSDRFSAERTGGSVSTLTIQRTQQEDSAVYLCASSFPSDNQPQHFGDGTRLSIL.

CDR3 protein: CASSWWRQYTEAFF. The DNA for the CDR3 is TGTGCCAGCAGCTGGTGGAGACAGTACACTGAAGCTTTCTTT. This chain links TRBV13 with TRBJ1-1; tentative D call: TRBD1 (5 bases). Germline CDR1 PRHDT, CDR2 FYEKMQ (reference sequence). With 4 bases removed from V and 3 bases from J, the gap between germline ends came to 12 bases. The CDR3 extends over 14 amino acids.

The chain links TRBV29-1 to TRBJ1-1, with D hard to call. This CDR3 is built from 13 residues. V lost 7 bases to trimming and J lost 0 bases, with 12 bases between them. Looked up from germline, CDR1 is SQVTM and CDR2 is ANQGSEA. The chain's CDR3 is CSERKPMNTEAFF. CDR3 sequence (DNA): TGCAGCGAGCGTAAACCCATGAACACTGAAGCTTTCTTT.

This chain connects TRBV6-5 to TRBJ2-2, with D perhaps matching TRBD2 (6 bases). The V gene's germline CDR1 is MNHEY and CDR2 SVGAGI. Trimming took 0 bases from V and 7 from J, leaving 12 bases between them. This CDR3 region has 15 residues. CDR3 region: CASSYSSSGGGELFF. In DNA, the CDR3 is TGTGCCAGCAGTTACTCGAGTAGCGGTGGCGGGGAGCTGTTTTTT.

The rearrangement uses TRBV5-4 and TRBJ1-2, with a tentative D call TRBD1 (5 bases). The germline gives CDR1 SGHNT, CDR2 YYREEE (reference sequence). V gave up 3 bases and J gave up 2 bases, with 8 bases separating them. CDR3 length equals 13 residues. CDR3 protein: CASSWDGNYGYTF. The CDR3 nucleotides are TGTGCCAGCAGCTGGGACGGGAACTATGGCTACACCTTC.

The chain couples TRBV19 to TRBJ1-4, with no clear D. Between the trimmed V and J ends, which lost 3 bases and 3 bases, there was a span of 5 bases. CDR3 size: 13 residues. Germline-derived CDR1 and CDR2 are LNHDA and SQIVND (reference sequence). The CDR3 DNA sequence: TGTGCCAGTAGTATTAGTTCTAATGAAAAACTGTTTTTT. Its protein product is CASSISSNEKLFF.

V and J are TRBV29-1 and TRBJ2-7; D perhaps matches TRBD1 (6 bases). The CDR3 consists of 14 residues. From germline, CDR1 is SQVTM and CDR2 ANQGSEA. Trimming pared 5 bases from V and 3 bases from J, leaving 17 bases between. CDR3 coding DNA: TGCAGCGTTACGACAGGCCCACCAAGCTACGAGCAGTACTTC. Translating gives CSVTTGPPSYEQYF.

The V call is TRBV27, the J call TRBJ1-4; no definite D call. V lost 8 bases to trimming and J lost 5 bases, with 12 bases between them. The germline V gene encodes CDR1 MNHEY and CDR2 SMNVEV (reference sequence). The CDR3 spans 13 residues. DNA of the CDR3: TGTGCCAGCGGTCGGCAGTGGAATGAAAAACTGTTTTTT. It codes for CASGRQWNEKLFF. The entire variable domain, with the rest obtained from reference TRBV27 and TRBJ1-4, is as follows: EAQVTQNPRYLITVTGKKLTVTCSQNMNHEYMSWYRQDPGLGLRQIYYSMNVEVTDKGDVPEGYKVSRKEKRNFPLILESPSPNQTSLYFCASGRQWNEKLFFGSGTQLSVL.

The J gene is TRBJ1-1, the V gene TRBV5-1; D ambiguous. V lost 0 bases, J lost 7 bases, and 10 bases lay in between. The CDR3 has 13 residues. Germline values: CDR1 SGHRS, CDR2 YFSETQ. CDR3 in amino acids: CASSLGPVHEAFF. The CDR3 DNA reads TGCGCCAGCAGCTTGGGTCCTGTTCATGAAGCTTTCTTT.

This chain joins TRBV7-6 and TRBJ1-1; D gene ambiguous. Trimming cost V 4 bases and J 3 bases, with 18 bases left between them. This CDR3 spans 16 amino acids. Germline loops: CDR1 SGHVS, CDR2 FNYEAQ. CDR3 DNA sequence: TGTGCCAGCAGCTCATTTTTGTTTGAGCGAGACACTGAAGCTTTCTTT. Translating it yields CASSSFLFERDTEAFF.

V gene TRBV29-1 combines with J gene TRBJ1-1; no reliable D call. The germline V gene has CDR1 SQVTM and CDR2 ANQGSEA. Trimming took 3 bases from V and 3 from J, leaving 5 bases between them. The CDR3 length is 11 residues. CDR3 nucleotide sequence: TGCAGCGTTGAGGCGTACACTGAAGCTTTCTTT. Its protein product is CSVEAYTEAFF.

This CDR3 reads CAIRGSYEQYF. The CDR3 nucleotides are TGTGCCATCAGGGGGTCGTACGAGCAGTACTTC. The chain employs TRBV10-3 and TRBJ2-7; D gene unclear. This CDR3 is built from 11 residues. V dropped 6 bases and J dropped 4 bases, with 7 bases sitting between them. Germline V gene sequence: CDR1 ENHRY, CDR2 SYGVKD.

There are a few counts of this clone. The V gene is TRBV7-2, the J gene TRBJ1-5; D remains ambiguous. V dropped 5 bases and J dropped 0 bases, with 17 bases sitting between them. CDR3 length equals 17 residues. The germline CDR1 and CDR2 sequences are SGHTA and FQGNSA. This CDR3 reads CASSPRSGFYSNQPQHF. CDR3 in DNA: TGTGCCAGCAGCCCAAGATCCGGGTTTTATAGCAATCAGCCCCAGCATTTT.

The genes are TRBV27 and TRBJ2-1; D is unclear. Germline V gives CDR1 MNHEY, CDR2 SMNVEV (reference sequence). There are 13 residues in the CDR3. Trimming took off 3 bases at V and 4 bases at J, with 7 bases between the two ends. The CDR3 DNA sequence: TGTGCCAGCAGTTTCGAAGGGTACAATGAGCAGTTCTTC. It codes for CASSFEGYNEQFF.

This chain connects TRBV5-1 to TRBJ2-3; D call uncertain. Germline CDR1 reads SGHRS; CDR2 reads YFSETQ. V was clipped by 0 bases and J by 0 bases, with 8 bases between them. The CDR3 is 15 amino acids. DNA of the CDR3: TGCGCCAGCAGCTTGGATGACTCTAGCACAGATACGCAGTATTTT. Protein product: CASSLDDSSTDTQYF.

The chain couples TRBV2 to TRBJ2-5, with a weak D call TRBD1 (5 bases). Trimming stripped 8 bases from V and 4 bases from J, with 5 bases between. This CDR3 is 10 amino acids long. Germline V gene lookup returns CDR1 SNHLY and CDR2 FYNNEI. The CDR3 loop reads CASQGETQYF. In DNA form, the CDR3 reads TGTGCCAGCCAGGGAGAGACCCAGTACTTC.

This chain connects TRBV11-2 to TRBJ2-7; weak D call: TRBD1 (6 bases). Germline-derived CDR1 and CDR2 are SGHAT and FQNNGV. CDR3 length equals 14 residues. V was pared by 5 bases and J by 4 bases, with 15 bases between. The CDR3 region has the DNA TGTGCCAGCAGCCGTAACGGACAGTCGTACGAGCAGTACTTC. As protein: CASSRNGQSYEQYF.

J is TRBJ2-5 and V is TRBV6-5, with 10 bases fitting TRBD2. The V gene's germline CDR1 is MNHEY and CDR2 SVGAGI. The CDR3 consists of 14 residues. J lost 4 bases, V lost 4 bases, and 3 bases had no gene match. The CDR3 DNA follows: TGTGCCAGCAGTTCTAGCGGGAGATCAGAGACCCAGTACTTC. This encodes CASSSSGRSETQYF.

The chain joins TRBV11-2 to TRBJ2-2, with D possibly being TRBD2 (5 bases). The CDR3 extends over 14 amino acids. Germline V CDR1 and CDR2: SGHAT, FQNNGV. The V end lost 3 bases, the J end lost 6 bases, and 11 bases lay between the germline ends. The CDR3 DNA is TGTGCCAGCAGCTTTTTGGCGGGTGCCGGGGAGCTGTTTTTT. Its translation: CASSFLAGAGELFF.

The chain has TRBV6-4 and TRBJ1-1, with 9 bases lining up with TRBD1. Per the germline V gene, CDR1 is MRHNA and CDR2 is SNTAGT. The CDR3 sequence is 13 residues long. The V and J ends lost 6 bases and 1 base, in that order; junction bases with no gene match: 0. Here the CDR3 DNA reads TGTGCCAGCAGGGACAGGGGGAACACTGAAGCTTTCTTT. Translation gives CASRDRGNTEAFF.

The chain employs TRBV6-1 and TRBJ1-5; 9 nucleotides align to TRBD1. The CDR3 runs 18 residues. V gave up 2 bases and J gave up 6 bases; unmatched junction bases: 14. Germline V gene data show CDR1 as MNHNS and CDR2 as SASEGT. In DNA, the CDR3 is TGTGCCAGCAGTGAATCGCCGAGGGGGACAGGGTACCTTCAGCCCCAGCATTTT. Amino acid sequence: CASSESPRGTGYLQPQHF.

This clone appeared a single time. J is TRBJ2-7 and V is TRBV29-1; D remains ambiguous. The germline gives CDR1 SQVTM, CDR2 ANQGSEA. CDR3 size: 13 residues. Trimming removed 0 bases from V and 5 bases from J, with 11 bases in between. CDR3 residues: CSVEETAVDEQYF. CDR3 nucleotide sequence: TGCAGCGTTGAAGAGACGGCAGTGGACGAGCAGTACTTC.

The chain carries TRBV5-1 and TRBJ2-5; TRBD2 matches 7 bases. The V gene end was trimmed by 7 bases and the J gene end by 0 bases; junction bases not matched to a gene: 9. The CDR3 sequence is 15 residues long. Germline values: CDR1 SGHRS, CDR2 YFSETQ. Here the CDR3 reads CASFLGRGYQETQYF. CDR3 nucleotide sequence: TGCGCCAGCTTTTTGGGGAGGGGATACCAAGAGACCCAGTACTTC.